This record concerns one T cell receptor (beta chain) sequence. The germline gives CDR1 SGHAT, CDR2 FQNNGV. This CDR3 has 15 amino acids. V lost 0 bases to trimming and J lost 2 bases; unmatched junction nucleotides: 4. These data originate in a study of cytomegalovirus exposure and HLA in healthy donors. PCR used 60 Vbeta primers and 13 Jbeta primers. Produced via immunoSEQ multiplex PCR; TCRdb's table is partial and in-frame only. The top ten hold over 1% of the sample, which has some 140,000 clones, about three quarters seen once. This chain links TRBV11-2 with TRBJ2-7; TRBD1 matches 7 bases. Sequences were obtained from PBMCs. This clonotype was sampled from a woman aged 40 to 49 in good health and CMV-seronegative. The CDR3 loop reads CASSLEIQGTYEQYF. The DNA for the CDR3 is TGTGCCAGCAGCTTAGAGATACAGGGGACCTACGAGCAGTACTTC.